The 30 T cell receptor beta chains in this list originate from one sample, sequenced in a study of blood T cell repertoires in COVID-19. The table came from immunoSEQ multiplex PCR; TCRdb's copy has only in-frame clones and leaves some out. The sample gives about 100,000 clones, approximately 80% of which show up once; more than 20% is in the top ten. Sample: peripheral blood. These receptors came from a man between 65 and 85 years old with active or convalescent COVID-19.

This rearrangement joins TRBV7-9 to TRBJ2-2; 8 nucleotides align to TRBD2. Germline V lookup: CDR1 SEHNR, CDR2 FQNEAQ (reference sequence). This CDR3 has 16 amino acids. V shed 6 bases and J 1 base; nucleotides not matched to a gene: 7. This CDR3 reads CASSIIAGLNTGELFF. The CDR3 nucleotides read TGTGCCAGCAGTATTATAGCGGGACTGAACACCGGGGAGCTGTTTTTT.

The chain is built from TRBV18 and TRBJ1-2; D remains unclear. Germline CDR1 reads KGHSH; CDR2 reads LQKENI. The CDR3 loop spans 15 amino acids. V gave up 2 bases and J gave up 0 bases, with 10 bases separating them. CDR3 amino acids: CASSPDTSSNYGYTF. The DNA for the CDR3 is TGTGCCAGCTCACCAGACACTTCCTCTAACTATGGCTACACCTTC.

DNA for the CDR3: TGTGCCAGCAGCCACACAGGACGGGGCTACACCTTC. Translation: CASSHTGRGYTF. This sequence joins TRBV3-1 (or the pseudogene TRBV3-2) and TRBJ1-2; D possibly corresponds to TRBD1 (5 bases). The CDR3 extends over 12 amino acids. V was clipped by 3 bases and J by 8 bases, with 10 bases between them. Germline V gene lookup returns CDR1 LGHDT and CDR2 YNNKEL (reference sequence).

This chain connects TRBV30 to TRBJ2-2; D is unresolved. CDR3 length: 12 amino acids. CDR1 and CDR2 (germline): GTSNPN, SVGIG (reference sequence). Between the trimmed V and J ends, which lost 0 bases and 7 bases, there was a span of 6 bases. The CDR3 sequence: CAWSVPNGELFF. The CDR3 DNA follows: TGTGCCTGGAGTGTACCTAACGGGGAGCTGTTTTTT.

The sample holds a few counts of this clone. The V call is TRBV7-2, the J call TRBJ1-2; TRBD1 matches 7 bases. The length of the CDR3 is 13 residues. Looked up from germline, CDR1 is SGHTA and CDR2 is FQGNSA. V was clipped by 1 base and J by 6 bases; unmatched bases: 2. CDR3 protein: CASSLVDRDGYTF. The DNA of the CDR3 is TGTGCCAGCAGCTTAGTCGACAGGGATGGCTACACCTTC.

This chain uses TRBV2 with TRBJ2-1; 9 positions match TRBD2. The germline V gene has CDR1 SNHLY and CDR2 FYNNEI. V trimming: 7 bases; J trimming: 5 bases; junction bases outside the gene matches: 3. This CDR3 has 13 amino acids. The CDR3 DNA reads TGTGCCAGCAACCAGCGGGGGGACAATGAGCAGTTCTTC. Translation gives CASNQRGDNEQFF.

The chain uses TRBV19 and TRBJ1-2; 8 bases are shared with TRBD1. Germline V lookup: CDR1 LNHDA, CDR2 SQIVND (reference sequence). The trim removed 4 bases at V and 4 bases at J, leaving 2 bases unmatched. The CDR3 extends over 13 amino acids. The CDR3 reads CASSTGTGYGYTF. CDR3 in DNA: TGTGCCAGTAGTACTGGGACAGGCTATGGCTACACCTTC.

The CDR3 loop reads CASSLHGGGPTEAFF. DNA of the CDR3: TGTGCCAGCAGCCTCCACGGCGGGGGGCCCACTGAAGCTTTCTTT. This chain connects TRBV9 to TRBJ1-1; D possibly corresponds to TRBD1 (6 bases). Trimming removed 4 bases from V and 4 bases from J, with 17 bases in between. Germline assignment: CDR1 SGDLS and CDR2 YYNGEE. The CDR3 is 15 amino acids.

The J gene is TRBJ2-3, the V gene TRBV19; maybe TRBD2 (5 bases). The ends were cut back, 7 bases at V and 0 bases at J, with 8 bases in the middle. The germline gives CDR1 LNHDA, CDR2 SQIVND (reference sequence). This CDR3 spans 13 amino acids. The CDR3 is CASKRRSTDTQYF. The CDR3 DNA follows: TGTGCCAGTAAGCGGAGGAGCACAGATACGCAGTATTTT.

V usage is TRBV9 and J usage is TRBJ2-1, with D perhaps matching TRBD2 (5 bases). The length of the CDR3 is 15 residues. CDR1 is SGDLS, CDR2 YYNGEE, per germline. Trimming stripped 0 bases from V and 0 bases from J, with 7 bases between. CDR3 in DNA: TGTGCCAGCAGCGTAGAAGCGGTCTCCTACAATGAGCAGTTCTTC. Encoded protein: CASSVEAVSYNEQFF.

The rearrangement links TRBV6-6 to TRBJ1-2; TRBD1 matches 8 bases. V dropped 7 bases and J dropped 8; count of bases not matched to a gene: 6. CDR1 is MNHNY, CDR2 SVGAGI, per germline (reference sequence). The CDR3 spans 12 residues. The DNA for the CDR3 is TGTGCCAGCAAATTACAGGGGGACGGCTACACCTTC. Amino acids: CASKLQGDGYTF.

This clone was detected only once. The chain has TRBV19 and TRBJ1-5; the D gene is possibly TRBD1 (5 bases). V lost 2 bases and J lost 7, with 18 bases in between. CDR1 and CDR2 from the germline V gene are LNHDA and SQIVND (reference sequence). The CDR3 contains 16 residues. DNA for the CDR3: TGTGCCAGTAGTATAAATGCAGGGAAGGTTCCACAGCCCCAGCATTTT. Translating gives CASSINAGKVPQPQHF.

This clone showed up just a few times. The V gene is TRBV6-5, the J gene TRBJ2-4; 7 bases are shared with TRBD1. The germline gives CDR1 MNHEY, CDR2 SVGAGI. V was pared by 6 bases and J by 7 bases, with 6 bases of the junction left unmatched. The CDR3 extends over 13 amino acids. CDR3 DNA sequence: TGTGCCAGCAGGTCGACAGGGAACAACATTCAGTACTTC. Residues: CASRSTGNNIQYF.

The count of this clone is one. The V and J genes are TRBV10-3 and TRBJ2-5; 7 nucleotides line up with TRBD2. Germline trimming cut 2 bases from V and 1 base from J; bases unmatched to any gene: 7. The CDR3 has 16 amino acids. Germline V gives CDR1 ENHRY, CDR2 SYGVKD. CDR3 coding DNA: TGTGCCATCAGTGAGCGAAGCGGGGTGGGCCAAGAGACCCAGTACTTC. Residues: CAISERSGVGQETQYF.

V usage is TRBV2 and J usage is TRBJ2-7; maybe TRBD2 (7 bases). The V gene lost 6 bases and the J gene lost 6 bases, with 12 bases spanning the gap. Looked up from germline, CDR1 is SNHLY and CDR2 is FYNNEI. The CDR3 is 12 amino acids. DNA for the CDR3: TGTGCCAGCAGGGGGGGGCCGGGCGAGCAGTACTTC. It codes for CASRGGPGEQYF.

In this sample, this clone turned up a few times. The rearrangement joins TRBV2 to TRBJ2-7; 11 nucleotides agree with TRBD1. V lost 7 bases and J lost 1; bases outside the gene matches: 3. This CDR3 is built from 14 residues. CDR1 SNHLY and CDR2 FYNNEI come from the germline V gene. The chain's CDR3 is CASIRDRGSYEQYF. The CDR3 coding sequence is TGTGCCAGCATTCGGGACAGGGGGTCCTACGAGCAGTACTTC.

CDR3 sequence reads: CASSTAGGYGYTF. The CDR3 bases are TGCGCCAGCAGCACCGCAGGGGGATATGGCTACACCTTC. The chain is built from TRBV5-1 and TRBJ1-2, with TRBD1 identical over 7 bases. Germline V gene sequence: CDR1 SGHRS, CDR2 YFSETQ. The V segment lost 4 bases and the J segment 5 bases; nucleotides outside the gene matches: 5. CDR3 length: 13 residues.

This clone occurred once. V and J are TRBV28 and TRBJ2-2, with a possible D match to TRBD1 (6 bases). CDR1 is MDHEN, CDR2 SYDVKM, per germline. V was cut by 2 bases and J by 2 bases, with 9 bases left in between. The CDR3 loop spans 15 amino acids. This CDR3 reads CASSLRGINTGELFF. The CDR3, as DNA: TGTGCCAGCAGTTTAAGGGGGATTAACACCGGGGAGCTGTTTTTT.

This clone has a single count. The chain carries TRBV4-1 and TRBJ1-5, with TRBD1 matching over 7 bases. The CDR3 length is 15 residues. The germline V gene encodes CDR1 MGHRA and CDR2 YSYEKL. The junction had 4 bases not matched to a gene; V was cut back by 1 base and J by 4 bases. CDR3 bases: TGCGCCAGCAGCCAAGGACAGGGCACAAATCAGCCCCAGCATTTT. Its translation: CASSQGQGTNQPQHF.

This chain connects TRBV10-3 to TRBJ1-1; D call uncertain. This CDR3 has 14 residues. Germline V lookup: CDR1 ENHRY, CDR2 SYGVKD. With 2 bases removed from V and 0 bases from J, the gap between germline ends came to 7 bases. The CDR3 loop reads CAISESQVNTEAFF. CDR3 in DNA: TGTGCCATCAGTGAGAGTCAGGTGAACACTGAAGCTTTCTTT.

This rearrangement joins TRBV7-3 to TRBJ2-3, with D maybe TRBD1 (5 bases). The ends were cut back, 5 bases at V and 1 base at J, with 13 bases in the middle. The CDR3 extends over 15 amino acids. Germline CDR1 SGHTA, CDR2 FQGTGA. In DNA form, the CDR3 reads TGTGCCAGCAGCCCCAACCGACAGCGCACAGATACGCAGTATTTT. Translating it yields CASSPNRQRTDTQYF. The full variable domain, rest sourced from reference TRBV7-3 and TRBJ2-3, is GAGVSQTPSNKVTEKGKYVELRCDPISGHTALYWYRQSLGQGPEFLIYFQGTGAADDSGLPNDRFFAVRPEGSVSTLKIQRTERGDSAVYLCASSPNRQRTDTQYFGPGTRLTVL.

The chain employs TRBV29-1 and TRBJ1-2; TRBD1 matches 7 bases. V lost 3 bases to trimming and J lost 7 bases; unmatched junction nucleotides: 8. Germline V CDR1 and CDR2: SQVTM, ANQGSEA. The CDR3 is made up of 13 amino acids. The CDR3 nucleotides are TGCAGCGTTGATAGGCAGGGGGACTCTGGCTACACCTTC. Residues: CSVDRQGDSGYTF.

The chain employs TRBV5-1 and TRBJ2-3; perhaps TRBD1 as D (5 bases). The V gene's germline CDR1 is SGHRS and CDR2 YFSETQ. The CDR3 spans 15 residues. V was trimmed by 1 base and J by 5 bases, leaving 14 bases between them. As DNA, the CDR3 is TGCGCCAGCAGCTTGTCCCCCCAGGGTCTAGATACGCAGTATTTT. Translating it yields CASSLSPQGLDTQYF.

The chain couples TRBV7-2 to TRBJ2-4; a weak D match, TRBD1 (6 bases). CDR3 length: 13 amino acids. The germline V gene has CDR1 SGHTA and CDR2 FQGNSA. Trimming pared 3 bases from V and 7 bases from J, leaving 10 bases between. Here the CDR3 reads CASSFTGTNIQYF. CDR3 bases: TGTGCCAGCAGCTTTACAGGGACGAACATTCAGTACTTC.

V is TRBV11-2 and J is TRBJ2-5; 9 nucleotides agree with TRBD2. Germline lookup yields CDR1 SGHAT and CDR2 FQNNGV. V trimming: 6 bases; J trimming: 2 bases; junction bases outside the gene matches: 4. This CDR3 has 14 amino acids. CDR3 coding DNA: TGTGCCAGCAGGCCTACTAGCGGGCAAGAGACCCAGTACTTC. Residues: CASRPTSGQETQYF.

J is TRBJ1-2 and V is TRBV5-1; D is uncertain. V dropped 5 bases and J dropped 4 bases, with 12 bases sitting between them. This CDR3 is 13 amino acids long. Germline lookup yields CDR1 SGHRS and CDR2 YFSETQ. DNA of the CDR3: TGCGCCAGCAGTTACAGTTTTACCTATGGCTACACCTTC. It yields the protein CASSYSFTYGYTF.

The chain links TRBV11-2 to TRBJ2-7, with TRBD1 matching 9 bases. The germline V gene encodes CDR1 SGHAT and CDR2 FQNNGV. Losses at the gene ends were 4 bases for V and 5 bases for J; bases not matched to a gene: 3. The CDR3 has 13 amino acids. The CDR3 here is CASSWTGEHEQYF. As DNA, the CDR3 is TGTGCCAGCAGCTGGACAGGGGAGCACGAGCAGTACTTC.

The chain uses TRBV10-3 and TRBJ1-2; TRBD1 agrees at 7 bases. The CDR3 has 15 amino acids. Per the germline V gene, CDR1 is ENHRY and CDR2 is SYGVKD. Trimming cost V 3 bases and J 0 bases; bases outside gene matches: 4. The CDR3 sequence is CAISDSGTANYGYTF. In DNA form, the CDR3 reads TGTGCCATCAGTGATTCCGGGACAGCTAACTATGGCTACACCTTC.

This clone was counted a few times. V usage is TRBV2 and J usage is TRBJ1-4; the D gene is possibly TRBD1 (5 bases). The CDR3 is made up of 15 amino acids. CDR1 and CDR2 from the germline V gene are SNHLY and FYNNEI. V was clipped by 0 bases and J by 5 bases, with 10 bases between them. The CDR3 here is CASSEAGLPNEKLFF. In DNA form, the CDR3 reads TGTGCCAGCAGTGAAGCGGGACTGCCAAATGAAAAACTGTTTTTT. Combining the CDR3 with reference TRBV2 and TRBJ1-4 gives the whole variable domain EPEVTQTPSHQVTQMGQEVILRCVPISNHLYFYWYRQILGQKVEFLVSFYNNEISEKSEIFDDQFSVERPDGSNFTLKIRSTKLEDSAMYFCASSEAGLPNEKLFFGSGTQLSVL.

The J gene is TRBJ1-1, the V gene TRBV27; D is perhaps TRBD1 (6 bases). Trimming shortened V by 4 bases and J by 0 bases, and 15 bases separated the two germline ends. Germline lookup yields CDR1 MNHEY and CDR2 SMNVEV (reference sequence). The CDR3 extends over 16 amino acids. The CDR3 DNA reads TGTGCCAGCAGTTCACGTGTTGACAGGCTGAACACTGAAGCTTTCTTT. Protein sequence: CASSSRVDRLNTEAFF.